The 5 T cell receptor delta chains presented below share a single source sample, sequenced in a study of Vδ1+ human thymocytes. The study's findings and limits: Highly polyclonal TRG and TRD repertoires with Gaussian CDR3 length distributions appeared in thymus.

Sequences come from RNA converted to cDNA by reverse transcription. The CDR3 regions were amplified by multiplex PCR from V-gene primers to a constant-region primer. TCRdb used CATT to re-call clones from the multiplex PCR reads. The repertoire holds about 54,000 delta-chain clones, less than 20% seen once, with approximately 0.54% in the top ten. No cognate antigen is known for these TCRs. Sequenced: Vdelta1+ gamma-delta thymocytes from the thymus. Subset: FACS-sorted CD3+ TCRalphabeta- TCRVdelta1+ TCRVdelta2- thymocytes. These receptors came from a boy under two years old who had congenital heart surgery.

V usage is TRDV1 and J usage is TRDJ1, with D possibly being TRDD3 (6 bases). Deletions cut 1 base from V and 0 bases from J, with 27 bases between. CDR3 length: 21 residues. Germline V gene data show CDR1 as TSWWSYY and CDR2 as QGS. The chain's CDR3 is CALGERPPFDGRGSYTDKLIF. The CDR3, as DNA: TGTGCTCTTGGGGAACGGCCTCCGTTCGACGGACGGGGGAGCTACACCGATAAACTCATCTTT.

This clone was detected only a few times. A much larger clone is a single base away; this may be a read error. The identical CDR3 is also encoded by other nucleotide sequences in the sample. V is TRDV2 and J is TRDJ1; D uncertain. Germline V gives CDR1 GEAIGNYY, CDR2 EKD. This CDR3 has 10 amino acids. The chain's CDR3 is CACDLAWLIF. CDR3 in DNA: TGTGCATGTGACCTGGCCTGGCTCATCTTT.

The chain carries TRDV1 and TRDJ1, with 11 bases matching TRDD3. The CDR3 length is 20 residues. V was clipped by 2 bases and J by 8 bases; unmatched bases: 22. Looked up from germline, CDR1 is TSWWSYY and CDR2 is QGS. CDR3 in DNA: TGTGCTCTTGGGGAATTCTACATACTGGGGGATAAAAGGTTACAGGGCAAACTCATCTTT. Amino acids: CALGEFYILGDKRLQGKLIF.

The rearrangement uses TRDV1 and TRDJ1, with 11 bases aligning to TRDD3. The junction had 7 bases not matched to a gene; V was cut back by 2 bases and J by 2 bases. The length of the CDR3 is 17 residues. Germline CDR1 is TSWWSYY and CDR2 is QGS. The CDR3 coding sequence is TGTGCTCTTGGGGAATCCCCTGGGGGATACTCAACCGATAAACTCATCTTT. This sequence encodes CALGESPGGYSTDKLIF.

This clone was observed a handful of times. V gene TRDV1 combines with J gene TRDJ1; D is unclear. In germline, CDR1 is TSWWSYY, CDR2 QGS. The CDR3 sequence is 13 residues long. Trimming took off 1 base at V and 0 bases at J, with 3 bases between the two ends. CDR3 sequence (DNA): TGTGCTCTTGGGGAACCCAACACCGATAAACTCATCTTT. It yields the protein CALGEPNTDKLIF.